This paragraph reports one TCR beta chain. Its antigen is not known. This specimen comes from a study of CD8 T cells in ankylosing spondylitis. Germline V gene data show CDR1 as SGHTA and CDR2 as FQGNSA. V lost 3 bases and J 3 bases, leaving 12 bases between the germline ends. The CDR3 extends over 14 amino acids. MiXCR was run by TCRdb on the 5' RACE reads, yielding one entry per CDR3 protein. Of some 840,000 distinct CDR3 sequences in the sample, roughly 12% are singletons; the top ten hold just over 0.5%. Study-level points and caveats: A TCR beta motif of about 8 highly homologous variants appeared characteristic of ankylosing spondylitis blood. Significantly higher representation of disease-linked clones was reported for matched ankylosing spondylitis synovial fluid.

The sequenced material came from blood, either unsorted or a sorted T cell fraction (not recorded which). The TCR sequence derives from a male donor with ankylosing spondylitis. This chain joins TRBV7-2 and TRBJ2-7; no firm D call. The CDR3 DNA is TGTGCCAGCAGCTTCTTAGGTTTTGACTACGAGCAGTACTTC. It yields the protein CASSFLGFDYEQYF.